Sequencing of this T cell receptor beta chain was carried out in a study of CD8 T cells in ankylosing spondylitis. Each CDR3 protein gets one entry after TCRdb re-called the 5' RACE reads with MiXCR. Of 200,000 to 300,000 distinct CDR3 sequences in the sample, 10% were seen once. The specimen sequenced was blood, either unsorted or a sorted T cell fraction (not recorded which). The TCR was taken from a male donor with ankylosing spondylitis or in good health (not recorded which).

CDR3: CASSQRQGAGNEQFF. In nucleotides, the CDR3 is TGCGCCAGCAGCCAAAGACAGGGGGCGGGAAATGAGCAGTTCTTC. V is TRBV5-1 and J is TRBJ2-1, with 10 positions matching TRBD1. CDR1 is SGHRS, CDR2 YFSETQ, per germline. The CDR3 covers 15 residues. J lost 7 bases, V lost 4 bases, and 8 bases had no gene match.